This TCR beta chain emerged from a study of Ad26.COV2.S vaccination and SARS-CoV-2 variants. At the level of the study: Intramuscular Ad26.COV2.S doses were given once or twice, 56 days apart.

Sample treatment: 15 to 20 received Ad26.COV2.S at low or high dose, single or two shots; roughly 5 received placebo; per-sample allocation not given. Samples were taken on day 63 after the first vaccine or placebo injection. Per the germline V gene, CDR1 is SQVTM and CDR2 is ANQGSEA. This CDR3 comprises 12 residues. Trimming shortened V by 7 bases and J by 5 bases, and 15 bases separated the two germline ends. Using immunoSEQ multiplex PCR, the repertoire was profiled, and TCRdb retains in-frame clones only, with some absent. The table has more than 300,000 clones, 86% seen once; the top ten hold about 11%.

The clonotype originates from a person aged 18-65 years who received the Ad26.COV2.S COVID-19 vaccine or a placebo. The chain is built from TRBV29-1 and TRBJ2-7; tentatively, D is TRBD2 (6 bases). Source: peripheral blood, taken in a trial of Ad26.COV2.S vaccine versus placebo. Here the CDR3 DNA reads TGCAGCGCGTACACGGAGGGGAACGAGCAGTACTTC. Protein: CSAYTEGNEQYF.